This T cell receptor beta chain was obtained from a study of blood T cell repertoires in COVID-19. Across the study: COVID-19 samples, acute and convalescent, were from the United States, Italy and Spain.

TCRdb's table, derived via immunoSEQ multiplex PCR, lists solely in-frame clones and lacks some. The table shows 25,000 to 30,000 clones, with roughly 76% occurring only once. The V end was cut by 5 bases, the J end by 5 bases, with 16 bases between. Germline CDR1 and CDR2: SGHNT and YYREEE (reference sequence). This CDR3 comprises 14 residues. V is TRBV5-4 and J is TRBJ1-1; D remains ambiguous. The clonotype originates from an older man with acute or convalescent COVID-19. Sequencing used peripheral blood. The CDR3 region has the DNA TGTGCCAGCAGTCCCAGTACGCTTCCGACTGAAGCTTTCTTT. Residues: CASSPSTLPTEAFF.